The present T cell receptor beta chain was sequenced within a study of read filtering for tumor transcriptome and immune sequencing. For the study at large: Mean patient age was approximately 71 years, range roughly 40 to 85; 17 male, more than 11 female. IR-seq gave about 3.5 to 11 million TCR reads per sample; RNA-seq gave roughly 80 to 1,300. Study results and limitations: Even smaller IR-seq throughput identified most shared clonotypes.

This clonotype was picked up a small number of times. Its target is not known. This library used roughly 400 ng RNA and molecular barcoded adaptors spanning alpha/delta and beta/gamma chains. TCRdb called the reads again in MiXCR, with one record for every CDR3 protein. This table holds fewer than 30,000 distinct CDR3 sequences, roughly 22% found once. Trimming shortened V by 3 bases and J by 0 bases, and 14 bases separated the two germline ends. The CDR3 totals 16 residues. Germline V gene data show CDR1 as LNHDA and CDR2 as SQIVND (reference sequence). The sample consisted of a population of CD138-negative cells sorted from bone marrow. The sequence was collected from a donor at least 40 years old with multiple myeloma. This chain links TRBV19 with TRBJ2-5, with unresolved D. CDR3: CASSMDGTVYQETQYF. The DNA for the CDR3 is TGTGCCAGTAGTATGGACGGAACAGTTTACCAAGAGACCCAGTACTTC.